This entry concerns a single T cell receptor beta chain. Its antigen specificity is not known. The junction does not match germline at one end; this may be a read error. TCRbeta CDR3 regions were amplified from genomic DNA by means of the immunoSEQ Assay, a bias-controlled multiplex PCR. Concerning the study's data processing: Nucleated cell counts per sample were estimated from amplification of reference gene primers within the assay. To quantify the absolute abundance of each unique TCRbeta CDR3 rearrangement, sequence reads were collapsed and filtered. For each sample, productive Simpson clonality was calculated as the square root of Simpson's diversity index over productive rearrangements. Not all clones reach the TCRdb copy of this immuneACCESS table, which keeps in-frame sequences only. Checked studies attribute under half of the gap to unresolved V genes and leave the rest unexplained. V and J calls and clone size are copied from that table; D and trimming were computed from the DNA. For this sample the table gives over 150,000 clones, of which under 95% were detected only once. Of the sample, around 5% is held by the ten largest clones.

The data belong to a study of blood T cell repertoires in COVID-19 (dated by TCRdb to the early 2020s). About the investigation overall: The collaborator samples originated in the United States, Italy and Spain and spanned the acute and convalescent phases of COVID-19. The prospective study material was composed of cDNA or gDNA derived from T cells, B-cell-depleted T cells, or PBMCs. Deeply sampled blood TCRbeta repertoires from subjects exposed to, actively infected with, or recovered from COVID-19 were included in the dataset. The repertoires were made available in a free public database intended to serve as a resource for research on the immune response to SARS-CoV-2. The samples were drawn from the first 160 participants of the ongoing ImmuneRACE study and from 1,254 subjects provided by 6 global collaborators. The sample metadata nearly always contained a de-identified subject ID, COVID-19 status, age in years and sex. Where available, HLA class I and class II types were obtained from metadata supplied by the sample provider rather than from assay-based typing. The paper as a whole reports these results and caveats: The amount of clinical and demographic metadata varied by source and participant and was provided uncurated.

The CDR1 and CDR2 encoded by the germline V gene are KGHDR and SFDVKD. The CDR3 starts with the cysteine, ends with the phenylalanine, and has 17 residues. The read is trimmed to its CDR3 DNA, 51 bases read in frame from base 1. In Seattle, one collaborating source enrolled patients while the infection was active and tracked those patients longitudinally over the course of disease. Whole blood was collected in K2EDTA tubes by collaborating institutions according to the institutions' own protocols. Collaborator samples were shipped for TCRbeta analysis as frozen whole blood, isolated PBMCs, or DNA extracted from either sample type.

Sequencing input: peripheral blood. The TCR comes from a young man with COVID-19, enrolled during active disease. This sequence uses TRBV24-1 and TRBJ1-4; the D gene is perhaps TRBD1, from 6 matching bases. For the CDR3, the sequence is CATSDQQGGEFNEKLLF. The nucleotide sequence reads TGTGCCACCAGTGATCAACAGGGAGGGGAATTTAATGAAAAACTGCTTTTT.